A single sample gave rise to the 26 T cell receptor beta chains below, sequenced in a study of T cell responses to AZD1222 COVID-19 vaccine. TCRdb's table, derived via immunoSEQ multiplex PCR, lists solely in-frame clones and lacks some. The repertoire consists of about 180,000 clones, with about nine tenths occurring once and the leading ten covering about 1.9%. The sequenced sample was peripheral blood, obtained 28 days after the second AZD1222 dose. These receptors came from an adult who received the AZD1222 COVID-19 vaccine.

The rearrangement joins TRBV5-6 to TRBJ2-3; TRBD2 matches 12 bases. The CDR3 covers 16 residues. In germline, CDR1 is SGHDT, CDR2 YYEEEE. Losses at the gene ends were 0 bases for V and 8 bases for J; bases not matched to a gene: 7. The CDR3 loop reads CASSLGLAGATGTQYF. In DNA form, the CDR3 reads TGTGCCAGCAGCTTGGGACTAGCGGGAGCGACGGGTACGCAGTATTTT.

The chain recombines TRBV7-3 with TRBJ2-1, with D perhaps TRBD2 (7 bases). V dropped 1 base and J dropped 9 bases, with 16 bases sitting between them. This CDR3 region has 15 residues. In germline, CDR1 is SGHTA, CDR2 FQGTGA. In DNA form, the CDR3 reads TGTGCCAGCAGCTTAAAAGGGGGACTATCGAGTGAGCAGTTCTTC. Its protein is CASSLKGGLSSEQFF. Combining the CDR3 with reference TRBV7-3 and TRBJ2-1 gives the whole variable domain GAGVSQTPSNKVTEKGKYVELRCDPISGHTALYWYRQSLGQGPEFLIYFQGTGAADDSGLPNDRFFAVRPEGSVSTLKIQRTERGDSAVYLCASSLKGGLSSEQFFGPGTRLTVL.

This sequence joins TRBV5-8 and TRBJ2-5, with 11 bases identical to TRBD1. V lost 4 bases, J lost 5 bases, and 7 bases stayed unmatched. This CDR3 spans 15 amino acids. Germline V CDR1 and CDR2: SGHTS, YDEGEE. CDR3 amino acids: CASSLRTGGVETQYF. CDR3 bases: TGTGCCAGCAGCCTTAGGACAGGGGGCGTGGAGACCCAGTACTTC.

V gene TRBV10-1 combines with J gene TRBJ2-7; TRBD2 agrees at 16 bases. Per the germline V gene, CDR1 is WNHNN and CDR2 is SYGVQD (reference sequence). Trimming removed 4 bases from V and 6 bases from J; junction bases left unmatched: 9. This CDR3 contains 17 residues. In nucleotides, the CDR3 is TGCGCCAGCAGTGGAACCGGGACTAGCGGGAGGGCCACCGAGCAGTACTTC. Encoded protein: CASSGTGTSGRATEQYF.

This rearrangement joins TRBV7-3 to TRBJ2-1; 10 positions match TRBD1. The germline V gene encodes CDR1 SGHTA and CDR2 FQGTGA. CDR3 length: 15 amino acids. The trim removed 2 bases at V and 2 bases at J, leaving 0 bases unmatched. Written as DNA, the CDR3 is TGTGCCAGCAGCTTAGACAGGGGGCCCTACAATGAGCAGTTCTTC. It yields the protein CASSLDRGPYNEQFF.

A remark on this clone: Other nucleotide sequences in the sample specify the same CDR3. This chain links TRBV7-2 with TRBJ1-1; a weak D match, TRBD1 (5 bases). Trimming pared 2 bases from V and 3 bases from J, leaving 7 bases between. Germline assignment: CDR1 SGHTA and CDR2 FQGNSA. The CDR3 spans 13 residues. This CDR3 is CASSLQGDTEAFF. The DNA of the CDR3 is TGTGCCAGCAGCTTACAGGGTGACACTGAAGCTTTCTTT.

The V call is TRBV18, the J call TRBJ1-3; no firm D call. Per germline, CDR1 KGHSH and CDR2 LQKENI. The CDR3 loop spans 16 amino acids. With 4 bases removed from V and 0 bases from J, the gap between germline ends came to 13 bases. CDR3 coding DNA: TGTGCCAGCTCACTTGGCCGCCCAAGCTCTGGAAACACCATATATTTT. Translated, it gives CASSLGRPSSGNTIYF.

The rearrangement links TRBV3-1 (or the pseudogene TRBV3-2) to TRBJ2-5; TRBD2 aligns across 13 bases. J lost 4 bases, V lost 5 bases, and 7 bases had no gene match. This CDR3 region has 16 residues. From germline, CDR1 is LGHDT and CDR2 YNNKEL (reference sequence). The CDR3: CASSRITSGGGETQYF. The CDR3 DNA is TGTGCCAGCAGCAGGATTACTAGCGGGGGGGGAGAGACCCAGTACTTC.

The chain employs TRBV15 and TRBJ1-2; 12 positions match TRBD1. Germline trimming cut 6 bases from V and 2 bases from J; bases unmatched to any gene: 4. This CDR3 contains 15 residues. Germline V gene lookup returns CDR1 LNHNV and CDR2 YYDKDF (reference sequence). CDR3 loop: CATSPGTGGNYGYTF. The CDR3 coding sequence is TGTGCCACCAGTCCCGGGACAGGGGGCAACTATGGCTACACCTTC.

The chain combines TRBV6-5 with TRBJ1-5; TRBD1 matches 7 bases. CDR3 size: 13 residues. Germline CDR1 MNHEY, CDR2 SVGAGI. The V and J ends lost 6 bases and 7 bases, in that order; junction bases with no gene match: 6. CDR3 coding DNA: TGTGCCAGCAGCCAGGGGGGAGCCCAGCCCCAGCATTTT. Its translation: CASSQGGAQPQHF.

This clone was observed once. This rearrangement joins TRBV7-9 to TRBJ1-1, with no clear D. CDR3 length: 12 amino acids. The V gene lost 6 bases and the J gene lost 6 bases, with 11 bases spanning the gap. The germline V gene encodes CDR1 SEHNR and CDR2 FQNEAQ (reference sequence). CDR3 DNA sequence: TGTGCCAGCAGTCCCCCGGAGGCTGAAGCTTTCTTT. Translated, it gives CASSPPEAEAFF. Variable domain in full (rest from reference TRBV7-9 and TRBJ1-1): DTGVSQNPRHKITKRGQNVTFRCDPISEHNRLYWYRQTLGQGPEFLTYFQNEAQLEKSRLLSDRFSAERPKGSFSTLEIQRTEQGDSAMYLCASSPPEAEAFFGQGTRLTVV.

The chain combines TRBV12-3 or TRBV12-4 with TRBJ2-7; no definite D call. There are 13 residues in the CDR3. The V end lost 0 bases, the J end lost 7 bases, and 10 bases lay between the germline ends. CDR3 coding DNA: TGTGCCAGCAGTTTAGCGGGCTTGAGGGAGCAGTACTTC. Translating it yields CASSLAGLREQYF.

V and J are TRBV30 and TRBJ1-2, with 9 positions matching TRBD1. This CDR3 comprises 15 residues. V shed 5 bases and J 2 bases; nucleotides not matched to a gene: 9. Germline V CDR1 and CDR2: GTSNPN, SVGIG (reference sequence). CDR3 sequence reads: CAWVPLGTGNYGYTF. CDR3 nucleotide sequence: TGTGCCTGGGTACCACTCGGGACAGGGAACTATGGCTACACCTTC.

The CDR3 nucleotides read TGTGCCAGCAGCCCCGGGGGCGCATATGGCTACACCTTC. It is translated as CASSPGGAYGYTF. The chain links TRBV7-2 to TRBJ1-2, with a tentative D call TRBD1 (6 bases). Deletions cut 5 bases from V and 5 bases from J, with 12 bases between. CDR1 is SGHTA and CDR2 is FQGNSA in the germline V gene. The CDR3 extends over 13 amino acids. Using reference TRBV7-2 and TRBJ1-2 for the parts outside the CDR3, the full variable domain is GAGVSQSPSNKVTEKGKDVELRCDPISGHTALYWYRQSLGQGLEFLIYFQGNSAPDKSGLPSDRFSAERTGGSVSTLTIQRTQQEDSAVYLCASSPGGAYGYTFGSGTRLTVV.

The chain joins TRBV28 to TRBJ2-5; 12 nucleotides align to TRBD1. The V and J ends lost 6 bases and 5 bases, in that order; junction bases with no gene match: 13. The CDR3 has 17 amino acids. Germline V CDR1 and CDR2: MDHEN, SYDVKM. The CDR3 is CASSYYLGTGGDETQYF. The CDR3 DNA sequence: TGTGCCAGCAGCTACTACCTCGGGACAGGGGGCGATGAGACCCAGTACTTC.

The chain joins TRBV27 to TRBJ1-6; D is uncertain. Germline loops: CDR1 MNHEY, CDR2 SMNVEV (reference sequence). V was cut by 3 bases and J by 5 bases, with 5 bases left in between. This CDR3 contains 13 residues. CDR3 amino acids: CASSLQHNSPLHF. In DNA, the CDR3 is TGTGCCAGCAGTTTGCAACATAATTCACCCCTCCACTTT.

The rearrangement uses TRBV7-6 and TRBJ1-5; D uncertain. V shed 10 bases and J shed 0 bases, with 10 bases lying between them. The germline V gene encodes CDR1 SGHVS and CDR2 FNYEAQ. This CDR3 has 13 residues. The CDR3 DNA reads as TGTGCCACCGACCAGTATAGCAATCAGCCCCAGCATTTT. It encodes CATDQYSNQPQHF.

The chain combines TRBV28 with TRBJ2-1; D not resolved. V lost 2 bases to trimming and J lost 13 bases, with 15 bases between them. CDR1 MDHEN and CDR2 SYDVKM come from the germline V gene. The CDR3 has 13 amino acids. CDR3 protein: CASSLIPGDHQFF. The CDR3 DNA reads TGTGCCAGCAGTTTAATCCCGGGCGATCATCAGTTCTTC.

V gene TRBV15 combines with J gene TRBJ2-2; 8 nucleotides align to TRBD1. The CDR3 sequence is 14 residues long. V shed 5 bases and J 5 bases; nucleotides not matched to a gene: 4. The germline CDR1 and CDR2 sequences are LNHNV and YYDKDF (reference sequence). CDR3 sequence reads: CATSFDRGTGELFF. The CDR3 DNA reads TGTGCCACCAGCTTTGACAGGGGAACCGGGGAGCTGTTTTTT.

The V gene is TRBV19, the J gene TRBJ2-1; no firm D call. CDR1 and CDR2 from the germline V gene are LNHDA and SQIVND (reference sequence). CDR3 length: 12 amino acids. The V and J ends lost 6 bases and 9 bases respectively, with 12 bases between them. The CDR3 sequence: CASSSGLGEQFF. CDR3 DNA: TGTGCCAGTAGCAGTGGGTTGGGTGAGCAGTTCTTC.

The rearrangement uses TRBV10-2 and TRBJ1-3; D is possibly TRBD1 (5 bases). Per the germline V gene, CDR1 is WSHSY and CDR2 is SAAADI. The CDR3 is 13 residues long. This CDR3 is CASRTPLGNTIYF. The CDR3 bases are TGCGCGAGCCGGACACCTCTGGGAAACACCATATATTTT.

This chain connects TRBV7-9 to TRBJ2-7; a weak D match, TRBD1 (6 bases). This CDR3 comprises 17 residues. Germline values: CDR1 SEHNR, CDR2 FQNEAQ (reference sequence). V lost 5 bases and J 9 bases, leaving 29 bases between the germline ends. The CDR3 DNA reads as TGTGCCAGCAGCCGCCGGACAGCGTTGCGAATTACCTGGGTGCAGTACTTC. Translating gives CASSRRTALRITWVQYF.

Only one count was recorded for this clone. The chain uses TRBV5-1 and TRBJ2-5; TRBD2 aligns across 9 bases. Germline assignment: CDR1 SGHRS and CDR2 YFSETQ. V shed 1 base, J shed 2 bases, and the junction held 9 bases outside the gene matches. This CDR3 has 17 amino acids. The CDR3 reads CASSLIGSGSGQETQYF. The CDR3 DNA follows: TGCGCCAGCAGCTTGATAGGTAGCGGGAGTGGGCAAGAGACCCAGTACTTC.

J is TRBJ2-7 and V is TRBV7-3; D uncertain. Germline CDR1 and CDR2: SGHTA and FQGTGA. The V end lost 0 bases, the J end lost 2 bases, and 8 bases lay between the germline ends. The CDR3 runs to 14 residues. The CDR3, as DNA: TGTGCCAGCAGCTTAACCGAAAATGCCTACGAGCAGTACTTC. It is translated as CASSLTENAYEQYF. Based on the CDR3 plus reference TRBV7-3 and TRBJ2-7, the full variable domain is GAGVSQTPSNKVTEKGKYVELRCDPISGHTALYWYRQSLGQGPEFLIYFQGTGAADDSGLPNDRFFAVRPEGSVSTLKIQRTERGDSAVYLCASSLTENAYEQYFGPGTRLTVT.

The chain joins TRBV21-1 to TRBJ2-7; the DNA was not used to check the table's D call, TRBD2. TRBV21-1 is a pseudogene locus. CDR3 size: 17 residues. Here the CDR3 reads CASSKVASGREWNEQYF. As DNA, the CDR3 is TGTGCCAGCAGCAAGGTTGCTAGCGGGAGGGAGTGGAACGAGCAGTACTTC.

J is TRBJ2-7 and V is TRBV10-3; D may match TRBD1 or TRBD2 (5 bases each). From germline, CDR1 is ENHRY and CDR2 SYGVKD. V was trimmed by 11 bases and J by 2 bases, leaving 10 bases between them. The CDR3 covers 11 residues. CDR3 nucleotides: TGTGCCTTGGGGACGACCTACGAGCAGTACTTC. Its translation: CALGTTYEQYF.